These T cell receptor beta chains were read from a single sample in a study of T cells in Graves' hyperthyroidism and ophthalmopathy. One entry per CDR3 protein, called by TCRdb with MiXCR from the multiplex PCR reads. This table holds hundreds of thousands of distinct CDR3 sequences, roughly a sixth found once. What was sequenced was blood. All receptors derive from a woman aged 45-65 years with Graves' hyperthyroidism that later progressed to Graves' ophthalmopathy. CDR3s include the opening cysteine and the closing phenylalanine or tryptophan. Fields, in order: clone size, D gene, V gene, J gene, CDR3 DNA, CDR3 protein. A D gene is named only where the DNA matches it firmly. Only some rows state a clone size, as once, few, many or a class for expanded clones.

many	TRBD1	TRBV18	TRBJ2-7	TGTGCCAGCTCACCCGGGACAGGGGCTAGGGGGATAGCCTACGAGCAGTACTTC	CASSPGTGARGIAYEQYF
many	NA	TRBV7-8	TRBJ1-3	TGTGCCAGCAGCTTACAGACCCTACGGAGCTCTGGAAACACCATATATTTT	CASSLQTLRSSGNTIYF
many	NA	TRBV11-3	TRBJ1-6	TGTGCCAGCAGCTTAGATGTTAGTGACAAGTATAATTCACCCCTCCACTTT	CASSLDVSDKYNSPLHF
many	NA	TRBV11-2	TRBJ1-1	TGTGCCAGCAGTGCTAGGGATTCGCCCCTTGAAGCTTTCTTT	CASSARDSPLEAFF
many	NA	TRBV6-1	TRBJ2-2	TGTGCCAGCAGTTCGAACAGGAACACCGGGGAGCTGTTTTTT	CASSSNRNTGELFF
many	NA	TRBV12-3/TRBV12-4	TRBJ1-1	TGTGCCAGCAGTTTCGGCAACTTGAACACTGAAGCTTTCTTT	CASSFGNLNTEAFF
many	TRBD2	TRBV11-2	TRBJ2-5	TGTGCCAGCAGCTCAGGGACTATCCAAGAGACCCAGTACTTC	CASSSGTIQETQYF
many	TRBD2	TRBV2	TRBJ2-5	TGTGCCAGCAATAAGCGGGGGTACGAGACCCAGTACTTC	CASNKRGYETQYF
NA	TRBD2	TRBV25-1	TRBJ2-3	TGTGCCAGCAGTGAATACGAACTAGCGGGGGGGCAAGATACGCAGTATTTT	CASSEYELAGGQDTQYF
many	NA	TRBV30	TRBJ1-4	TGTGCCTGGAGTGCACTCAGGGAGGTCGGTGAAAAACTGTTTTTT	CAWSALREVGEKLFF
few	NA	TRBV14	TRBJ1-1	TGTGCCAGCAGCCCTCAGGAATGGGGCTACACTGAAGCTTTCTTT	CASSPQEWGYTEAFF
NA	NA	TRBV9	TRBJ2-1	TGTGCCAGCAGCGTAGAGTGGCTAGCAGCTGATGAGCAGTTCTTC	CASSVEWLAADEQFF
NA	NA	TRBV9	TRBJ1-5	TGTGCCAGCAGCGTAGGTGCCGGGGAGGGTCAGCCCCAGCATTTT	CASSVGAGEGQPQHF